A single sample gave rise to the 25 T cell receptor beta chains below, sequenced in a study of blood T cell repertoires in COVID-19. The data were produced by immunoSEQ multiplex PCR, yet TCRdb's version contains in-frame clones alone and is incomplete. Of approximately 300,000 clones in the sample, roughly 89% were seen once. The sequenced sample was peripheral blood. Receptors originate from a woman aged 25 to 39 with COVID-19, enrolled during active disease.

This chain uses TRBV6-5 with TRBJ2-2, with a tentative D call TRBD2 (5 bases). CDR3 length: 14 residues. Germline-derived CDR1 and CDR2 are MNHEY and SVGAGI. V gave up 6 bases and J gave up 4 bases, with 12 bases separating them. CDR3 DNA sequence: TGTGCCAGCAGACCTCGGGGTGCCACCGGGGAGCTGTTTTTT. This sequence encodes CASRPRGATGELFF.

The V and J genes are TRBV7-3 and TRBJ2-1, with 7 positions matching TRBD1. This CDR3 is 15 amino acids long. Germline V lookup: CDR1 SGHTA, CDR2 FQGTGA. Trimming removed 4 bases from V and 9 bases from J; junction bases left unmatched: 12. Here the CDR3 DNA reads TGTGCCAGCAGCTATGGACAGGCTGGCCAAAGTGAGCAGTTCTTC. Translating gives CASSYGQAGQSEQFF.

V and J are TRBV5-1 and TRBJ1-6; 8 bases map to TRBD1. CDR1 is SGHRS and CDR2 is YFSETQ in the germline V gene. Trimming removed 5 bases from V and 7 bases from J; junction bases left unmatched: 8. The CDR3 has 15 amino acids. CDR3 protein: CASSLIGQGNSPLHF. The CDR3 nucleotides are TGCGCCAGCAGTTTAATCGGACAGGGAAATTCACCCCTCCACTTT.

The rearrangement links TRBV7-6 to TRBJ1-6; 7 bases match TRBD1. This CDR3 region has 15 residues. Germline CDR1 SGHVS, CDR2 FNYEAQ. V gave up 1 base and J gave up 7 bases; unmatched junction bases: 4. CDR3 nucleotides: TGTGCCAGCAGCTTAGGACAGGGCGAGAATTCACCCCTCCACTTT. Its translation: CASSLGQGENSPLHF.

The chain is built from TRBV27 and TRBJ2-5; 7 nucleotides match TRBD1. The trim removed 5 bases at V and 2 bases at J, leaving 5 bases unmatched. This CDR3 has 14 residues. Germline CDR1 is MNHEY and CDR2 is SMNVEV (reference sequence). The CDR3 region is CASSRQGSQETQYF. The CDR3 DNA follows: TGTGCCAGCAGTCGACAGGGCTCGCAAGAGACCCAGTACTTC.

CDR3 protein: CASIRAFTGLYGYTF. CDR3 DNA sequence: TGTGCCAGCATAAGAGCCTTTACAGGGCTCTATGGCTACACCTTC. The chain combines TRBV6-5 with TRBJ1-2, with TRBD1 as a possible D gene (6 bases). The length of the CDR3 is 15 residues. The germline CDR1 and CDR2 sequences are MNHEY and SVGAGI. Trimming took off 7 bases at V and 4 bases at J, with 19 bases between the two ends.

The chain couples TRBV19 to TRBJ2-3; perhaps TRBD2 as D (7 bases). This CDR3 comprises 13 residues. The ends were cut back, 6 bases at V and 5 bases at J, with 12 bases in the middle. Germline V gene data show CDR1 as LNHDA and CDR2 as SQIVND (reference sequence). The CDR3 DNA reads as TGTGCCAGTAGGGGGGGGCGGCTAGATACGCAGTATTTT. Its protein product is CASRGGRLDTQYF.

The V gene is TRBV4-3, the J gene TRBJ2-7; D gene ambiguous. The CDR3 is made up of 13 amino acids. V was clipped by 0 bases and J by 2 bases, with 5 bases between them. CDR1 is LGHNA and CDR2 is YSLEER in the germline V gene. Here the CDR3 reads CASSQDNAYEQYF. In DNA, the CDR3 is TGCGCCAGCAGCCAAGATAATGCCTACGAGCAGTACTTC.

V usage is TRBV18 and J usage is TRBJ2-1; D perhaps matches TRBD2 (6 bases). The CDR3 has 15 residues. Trimming removed 1 base at V and 5 bases at J, with 12 bases between. Germline CDR1 is KGHSH and CDR2 is LQKENI. CDR3 in amino acids: CASSPRRAYNNEQFF. The CDR3 nucleotides are TGTGCCAGCTCACCACGGAGGGCGTACAACAATGAGCAGTTCTTC.

The V and J genes are TRBV10-3 and TRBJ1-2; weak D call: TRBD1 (6 bases). With 6 bases removed from V and 2 bases from J, the gap between germline ends came to 10 bases. CDR1 and CDR2 from the germline V gene are ENHRY and SYGVKD. The CDR3 sequence is 13 residues long. The CDR3 loop reads CAIRPGDNYGYTF. The CDR3 nucleotides read TGTGCCATCAGGCCAGGGGACAACTATGGCTACACCTTC.

This sequence joins TRBV2 and TRBJ1-2, with 9 bases identical to TRBD1. CDR3 length: 15 residues. The V gene's germline CDR1 is SNHLY and CDR2 FYNNEI. With 7 bases clipped from V and 2 bases from J, the junction kept 8 bases outside the gene matches. CDR3 loop: CASKVGQGRNYGYTF. CDR3 DNA: TGTGCCAGCAAGGTCGGACAGGGGCGGAACTATGGCTACACCTTC. The entire variable domain, with the rest obtained from reference TRBV2 and TRBJ1-2, is as follows: EPEVTQTPSHQVTQMGQEVILRCVPISNHLYFYWYRQILGQKVEFLVSFYNNEISEKSEIFDDQFSVERPDGSNFTLKIRSTKLEDSAMYFCASKVGQGRNYGYTFGSGTRLTVV.

The V and J genes are TRBV10-1 and TRBJ2-3; perhaps TRBD2 as D (6 bases). With 3 bases removed from V and 3 bases from J, the gap between germline ends came to 16 bases. The V gene's germline CDR1 is WNHNN and CDR2 SYGVQD (reference sequence). CDR3 size: 16 residues. In DNA, the CDR3 is TGCGCCAGCAGTGAAGTGATGGGAGGCGGGACAGATACGCAGTATTTT. Amino acids: CASSEVMGGGTDTQYF.

The chain joins TRBV2 to TRBJ2-2, with D perhaps TRBD2 (6 bases). CDR1 and CDR2 (germline): SNHLY, FYNNEI. Deletions cut 6 bases from V and 4 bases from J, with 18 bases between. The CDR3 loop spans 16 amino acids. In nucleotides, the CDR3 is TGTGCCAGCAGAGCCCCTAGCGCCGGGGGCACCGGGGAGCTGTTTTTT. Protein sequence: CASRAPSAGGTGELFF.

J is TRBJ1-5 and V is TRBV6-2 or TRBV6-3; D call uncertain. V lost 2 bases, J lost 10 bases, and 9 bases lay in between. Looked up from germline, CDR1 is MNHEY and CDR2 is SVGEGT. The CDR3 sequence is 12 residues long. This chain's CDR3 is CASSYGSGPQHF. As DNA, the CDR3 is TGTGCCAGCAGTTACGGAAGCGGACCCCAGCATTTT.

The rearrangement links TRBV21-1 to TRBJ1-2. TRBV21-1 is reported as a pseudogene. This CDR3 is 16 amino acids long. This chain's CDR3 is CASSVLYSTTNYGYTF. For the CDR3, the DNA is TGTGCCAGCAGCGTGTTATATAGTACCACTAACTATGGCTACACCTTC.

The chain combines TRBV6-6 with TRBJ1-2; TRBD1 is a possible D gene (5 bases). CDR3 length equals 13 residues. Germline loops: CDR1 MNHNY, CDR2 SVGAGI (reference sequence). V lost 4 bases, J lost 6 bases, and 12 bases lay in between. In nucleotides, the CDR3 is TGTGCCAGCAGTTTGGACACGACCCATGGCTACACCTTC. The encoded protein is CASSLDTTHGYTF.

The CDR3 DNA reads as TGTGCCAGCAGAGGACGGGGCTATGGCTACACCTTC. Encoded protein: CASRGRGYGYTF. The rearrangement joins TRBV12-3 or TRBV12-4 to TRBJ1-2, with D hard to call. The CDR3 has 12 residues. V dropped 6 bases and J dropped 4 bases, with 9 bases sitting between them.

This clone was found a few times. The chain has TRBV19 and TRBJ1-5; a weak D match, TRBD1 (5 bases). Trimming removed 5 bases at V and 9 bases at J, with 17 bases between. This CDR3 has 14 amino acids. Germline V gene sequence: CDR1 LNHDA, CDR2 SQIVND (reference sequence). CDR3 residues: CASSPTVILGPQHF. The CDR3 nucleotides read TGTGCCAGTAGTCCGACAGTTATCTTAGGGCCCCAGCATTTT.

The V and J genes are TRBV5-1 and TRBJ2-7; 12 bases align to TRBD2. The CDR3 extends over 14 amino acids. Germline assignment: CDR1 SGHRS and CDR2 YFSETQ. Losses at the gene ends were 7 bases for V and 1 base for J; bases not matched to a gene: 3. The CDR3 here is CASQTSGGSYEQYF. The CDR3 nucleotides are TGCGCCAGCCAAACTAGCGGGGGGTCCTACGAGCAGTACTTC.

CDR3 DNA: TGTGCCAGTAGTATAGGCCCCGCCGGGGCCTACGAGCAGTACTTC. It is translated as CASSIGPAGAYEQYF. J is TRBJ2-7 and V is TRBV19, with a possible D match to TRBD2 (5 bases). There are 15 residues in the CDR3. V was clipped by 1 base and J by 2 bases, with 12 bases between them. CDR1 is LNHDA and CDR2 is SQIVND in the germline V gene (reference sequence).

In the case of this clone: Other DNA sequences in this specimen translate into the identical CDR3. The CDR3 DNA reads TGTGCCAGCAGCGTATTCAGGGAGAACACTGAAGCTTTCTTT. Amino acid sequence: CASSVFRENTEAFF. J is TRBJ1-1 and V is TRBV7-9, with D tentatively TRBD1 (5 bases). From germline, CDR1 is SEHNR and CDR2 FQNEAQ (reference sequence). The CDR3 has 14 residues. Between the trimmed V and J ends, which lost 5 bases and 1 base, there was a span of 11 bases.

The J gene is TRBJ2-1, the V gene TRBV18; D gene uncertain. CDR1 and CDR2 (germline): KGHSH, LQKENI. The CDR3 is made up of 14 amino acids. The V end lost 2 bases, the J end lost 9 bases, and 14 bases lay between the germline ends. CDR3 protein: CASSPMTGGSEQFF. The CDR3 nucleotides read TGTGCCAGCTCACCAATGACCGGCGGTTCTGAGCAGTTCTTC.

The chain uses TRBV27 and TRBJ1-5, with TRBD1 as a possible D gene (6 bases). CDR1 is MNHEY and CDR2 is SMNVEV in the germline V gene (reference sequence). The CDR3 contains 13 residues. V lost 6 bases to trimming and J lost 4 bases, with 10 bases between them. Here the CDR3 DNA reads TGTGCCAGCAGCTGGACAGTAAATCAGCCCCAGCATTTT. Translating it yields CASSWTVNQPQHF.

The V gene is TRBV7-2, the J gene TRBJ1-3, with 9 positions matching TRBD1. CDR3 length: 16 residues. Germline assignment: CDR1 SGHTA and CDR2 FQGNSA. V dropped 4 bases and J dropped 4; count of bases not matched to a gene: 8. In DNA form, the CDR3 reads TGTGCCAGCAGCTACACAACCGGGACAGGGGGAAACACCATATATTTT. Translating gives CASSYTTGTGGNTIYF.

The chain combines TRBV5-1 with TRBJ2-1, with D perhaps matching TRBD1 (6 bases). Between the trimmed V and J ends, which lost 3 bases and 0 bases, there was a span of 13 bases. CDR3 size: 16 residues. In germline, CDR1 is SGHRS, CDR2 YFSETQ. The CDR3 DNA reads TGCGCCAGCAGCTCGACAGGACAGCCCTCCTACAATGAGCAGTTCTTC. Translation gives CASSSTGQPSYNEQFF.